The 8 T cell receptor beta chains below all came from one sample that was sequenced in a study of T cell repertoires in cytomegalovirus infection. TCRdb fed the reads into MiXCR, producing one record per CDR3 protein. The data show around 99,000 distinct CDR3 sequences, about 30% seen once. These receptors' antigens are unknown. The sample was CD8+ T cells from cultured PBMCs, taken from culture after CMV antigen stimulation. The receptors originated from a human donor in good health (CMV status not recorded). Some clones in this sample may be carry-over from other donors' samples.

This clonotype showed up just a few times. The junction does not match germline at one end; this may be a read error. The V and J genes are TRBV27 and TRBJ2-7; TRBD1 might be the D (6 bases). The CDR3 sequence is 13 residues long. Germline V lookup: CDR1 MNHEY, CDR2 SMNVEV (reference sequence). CDR3 in amino acids: CASSYGTTYEQYF. In nucleotides, the CDR3 is TGTGCCAGTAGTTACGGGACAACCTACGAGCAGTACTTC.

In its sample, this clonotype was seen a few times. The chain employs TRBV2 and TRBJ1-2; D is perhaps TRBD1 (6 bases). Germline CDR1 is SNHLY and CDR2 is FYNNEI. CDR3 length: 14 residues. V was pared by 10 bases and J by 0 bases, with 15 bases between. The CDR3 region is CATQGGPANYGYTF. The CDR3, as DNA: TGTGCCACACAGGGCGGCCCAGCTAACTATGGCTACACCTTC.

The rearrangement links TRBV4-1 to TRBJ1-5; TRBD1 agrees at 9 bases. Germline V gene lookup returns CDR1 MGHRA and CDR2 YSYEKL. The CDR3 length is 16 residues. Trimming cost V 1 base and J 7 bases; bases outside gene matches: 8. The CDR3 DNA sequence: TGCGCCAGCAGCCAAGGGGGGACAGGGAACGGCCAGCCCCAGCATTTT. Translating it yields CASSQGGTGNGQPQHF.

V gene TRBV29-1 combines with J gene TRBJ2-7, with a tentative D call TRBD1 (6 bases). The CDR3 consists of 14 residues. Trimming pared 4 bases from V and 2 bases from J, leaving 15 bases between. Germline V gives CDR1 SQVTM, CDR2 ANQGSEA. CDR3 residues: CSVVSATGAYEQYF. CDR3 in DNA: TGCAGCGTTGTTTCCGCGACAGGAGCCTACGAGCAGTACTTC.

V and J are TRBV7-9 and TRBJ1-5, with D unclear. The V gene lost 5 bases and the J gene lost 2 bases, with 13 bases spanning the gap. The CDR3 is made up of 15 amino acids. The germline CDR1 and CDR2 sequences are SEHNR and FQNEAQ (reference sequence). CDR3 residues: CASSRANSGNQPQHF. The CDR3 bases are TGTGCCAGCAGCCGAGCCAACAGCGGCAATCAGCCCCAGCATTTT.

The chain uses TRBV20-1 and TRBJ2-7; 8 nucleotides agree with TRBD1. Germline-derived CDR1 and CDR2 are DFQATT and SNEGSKA (reference sequence). The CDR3 covers 13 residues. The trim removed 5 bases at V and 7 bases at J, leaving 10 bases unmatched. The CDR3 nucleotides read TGCAGTGCTGACCTCGGACAGGGTCAAGAGCAGTACTTC. It yields the protein CSADLGQGQEQYF.

The genes are TRBV29-1 and TRBJ1-1, with a weak D call TRBD1 (5 bases). Germline V lookup: CDR1 SQVTM, CDR2 ANQGSEA. V gave up 3 bases and J gave up 1 base, with 9 bases separating them. The CDR3 is 13 residues long. CDR3 residues: CSVDDRTNTEAFF. CDR3 DNA sequence: TGCAGCGTTGACGACAGAACGAACACTGAAGCTTTCTTT. Complete variable domain (other parts from reference TRBV29-1 and TRBJ1-1): SAVISQKPSRDICQRGTSLTIQCQVDSQVTMMFWYRQQPGQSLTLIATANQGSEATYESGFVIDKFPISRPNLTFSTLTVSNMSPEDSSIYLCSVDDRTNTEAFFGQGTRLTVV.

V gene TRBV20-1 combines with J gene TRBJ2-1; D might be TRBD2 (5 bases). Trimming pared 1 base from V and 7 bases from J, leaving 11 bases between. There are 13 residues in the CDR3. In germline, CDR1 is DFQATT, CDR2 SNEGSKA (reference sequence). CDR3 residues: CSARGLADNEQFF. The CDR3 DNA is TGCAGTGCTAGAGGGCTAGCCGATAATGAGCAGTTCTTC.